The 27 T cell receptor beta chains presented below share a single source sample, sequenced in a study of beta chain features in type 1 diabetes. The study's findings and limits: People with Type 1 diabetes carried modestly yet significantly shorter TCRB CDR3s in all four CD4+ subsets.

No antigens are known for them. All of the isolated RNA was reverse transcribed, so expressed TCRB transcripts were sequenced. Data came from immunoSEQ multiplex PCR; TCRdb stores just in-frame clones and leaves some out. The sample gives 600,000 to 750,000 clones, over 10% of which show up once; roughly 0.11% is in the top ten. Specimen: naive CD4+ T cells from blood. These receptors all come from a man aged 25 to 45 with type 1 diabetes.

In its sample, this clone was seen a few times. The genes are TRBV14 and TRBJ1-2, with 9 bases identical to TRBD1. The CDR3 is 13 residues long. Trimming at V came to 2 bases and at J to 7 bases, leaving 2 bases not matched to a gene. Germline V CDR1 and CDR2: SGHDN, FVKESK. DNA for the CDR3: TGTGCCAGCAGCCAATGGACAGGGGTTGGCTACACCTTC. Protein sequence: CASSQWTGVGYTF.

CDR3 protein: CATRSGTGAVTGELFF. The CDR3 DNA reads as TGTGCCACTCGCTCCGGGACGGGGGCAGTAACCGGGGAGCTGTTTTTT. This chain connects TRBV27 to TRBJ2-2; tentatively, D is TRBD1 or TRBD2 (6 bases each). V was shortened by 10 bases and J by 5 bases, with 23 bases between the two germline ends. This CDR3 comprises 16 residues. CDR1 and CDR2 from the germline V gene are MNHEY and SMNVEV (reference sequence).

The chain recombines TRBV28 with TRBJ2-7; D not resolved. The germline gives CDR1 MDHEN, CDR2 SYDVKM. The ends were cut back, 3 bases at V and 2 bases at J, with 8 bases in the middle. The CDR3 covers 13 residues. CDR3 protein: CASSLAPPYEQYF. For the CDR3, the DNA is TGTGCCAGCAGTTTGGCCCCTCCCTACGAGCAGTACTTC. Variable domain in full (rest from reference TRBV28 and TRBJ2-7): DVKVTQSSRYLVKRTGEKVFLECVQDMDHENMFWYRQDPGLGLRLIYFSYDVKMKEKGDIPEGYSVSREKKERFSLILESASTNQTSMYLCASSLAPPYEQYFGPGTRLTVT.

This clone was counted a few times. The genes are TRBV11-3 and TRBJ2-3; 9 bases are a match to TRBD1. Germline CDR1 SGHNT, CDR2 YENEEA. Unmatched junction bases numbered 8, after V lost 5 bases and J lost 5 bases. There are 15 residues in the CDR3. CDR3 sequence reads: CASSNNRGRGDTQYF. CDR3 in DNA: TGTGCCAGCAGCAATAACAGGGGGCGGGGAGATACGCAGTATTTT.

This clone turned up a few times. The J gene is TRBJ2-7, the V gene TRBV29-1; tentatively, D is TRBD1 or TRBD2 (6 bases each). Between the trimmed V and J ends, which lost 5 bases and 4 bases, there was a span of 24 bases. CDR3 length equals 16 residues. From germline, CDR1 is SQVTM and CDR2 ANQGSEA. The CDR3 nucleotides read TGCAGCGTTTCAAAATGGAGGGACACCAAAAGTTACGAGCAGTACTTC. It is translated as CSVSKWRDTKSYEQYF.

This clone has just a few counts. This chain uses TRBV5-1 with TRBJ2-5; TRBD2 agrees at 11 bases. This CDR3 is built from 17 residues. V lost 1 base and J lost 1; bases outside the gene matches: 6. Looked up from germline, CDR1 is SGHRS and CDR2 is YFSETQ. The CDR3 sequence: CASSLLTSGGAQETQYF. Written as DNA, the CDR3 is TGCGCCAGCAGCTTGCTTACTAGCGGGGGTGCCCAAGAGACCCAGTACTTC. The full variable domain, with the rest looked up from reference TRBV5-1 and TRBJ2-5, is KAGVTQTPRYLIKTRGQQVTLSCSPISGHRSVSWYQQTPGQGLQFLFEYFSETQRNKGNFPGRFSGRQFSNSRSEMNVSTLELGDSALYLCASSLLTSGGAQETQYFGPGTRLLVL.

This clone has more than one count but fewer than ten. The rearrangement joins TRBV14 to TRBJ2-1; D might be TRBD2 (6 bases). The germline V gene encodes CDR1 SGHDN and CDR2 FVKESK. Trimming left V 4 bases short and J 8 bases short, with 21 bases between. The CDR3 has 16 residues. The CDR3 bases are TGTGCCAGCAGCCGCCCCCGGGGGTCCAGCCCCCATGAGCAGTTCTTC. Its translation is CASSRPRGSSPHEQFF.

The table lists this clone with a few counts. J is TRBJ1-1 and V is TRBV27; D is ambiguous. Deletions cut 6 bases from V and 3 bases from J, with 14 bases between. CDR3 length equals 14 residues. The germline V gene has CDR1 MNHEY and CDR2 SMNVEV (reference sequence). CDR3 sequence (DNA): TGTGCCAGCAGCTCCCCAACCCGCTACACTGAAGCTTTCTTT. As protein: CASSSPTRYTEAFF.

J is TRBJ2-1 and V is TRBV19, with 7 bases fitting TRBD2. The CDR3 totals 15 residues. Germline V gives CDR1 LNHDA, CDR2 SQIVND (reference sequence). With V trimmed by 5 bases and J by 6 bases, 10 bases remained unmatched. The CDR3: CASSQGGLNVNEQFF. CDR3 coding DNA: TGTGCCAGTAGTCAGGGAGGGCTTAATGTCAATGAGCAGTTCTTC.

The genes are TRBV19 and TRBJ2-3; D unresolved. This CDR3 region has 11 residues. Germline-derived CDR1 and CDR2 are LNHDA and SQIVND (reference sequence). V was pared by 11 bases and J by 2 bases, with 8 bases between. The CDR3 DNA reads TGTGCCGCTGGGGACACAGATACGCAGTATTTT. Protein sequence: CAAGDTDTQYF.

The sample holds a few counts of this clone. This chain connects TRBV5-4 to TRBJ2-1; D gene ambiguous. V gave up 0 bases and J gave up 8 bases, with 12 bases separating them. Germline CDR1 SGHNT, CDR2 YYREEE (reference sequence). The CDR3 loop spans 14 amino acids. This CDR3 is CASSLEAASDEQFF. The CDR3 DNA reads as TGTGCCAGCAGCTTGGAGGCCGCTTCGGATGAGCAGTTCTTC.

There are a few counts of this clone. The chain uses TRBV2 and TRBJ1-1; unclear D gene. Trimming took off 2 bases at V and 11 bases at J, with 12 bases between the two ends. CDR1 is SNHLY and CDR2 is FYNNEI in the germline V gene. This CDR3 spans 12 amino acids. CDR3 region: CASSEYTLGAFF. The CDR3, as DNA: TGTGCCAGCAGTGAATACACTCTAGGGGCTTTCTTT.

The chain joins TRBV27 to TRBJ2-3; D possibly corresponds to TRBD2 (7 bases). The CDR3 loop spans 17 amino acids. Looked up from germline, CDR1 is MNHEY and CDR2 is SMNVEV (reference sequence). V lost 7 bases to trimming and J lost 0 bases, with 20 bases between them. CDR3 sequence reads: CASMGAGDSYSTDTQYF. Written as DNA, the CDR3 is TGTGCCAGCATGGGGGCGGGGGACTCGTATAGCACAGATACGCAGTATTTT.

This clone has just a few counts. The V call is TRBV12-5, the J call TRBJ1-1; TRBD1 aligns across 8 bases. The trim removed 5 bases at V and 0 bases at J, leaving 8 bases unmatched. Germline lookup yields CDR1 LGHNT and CDR2 FRNRAP. This CDR3 contains 16 residues. The CDR3: CASGLPTGAMNTEAFF. In DNA, the CDR3 is TGTGCTAGTGGTCTCCCGACAGGGGCGATGAACACTGAAGCTTTCTTT.

This rearrangement joins TRBV28 to TRBJ2-6; D perhaps matches TRBD2 (6 bases). CDR1 and CDR2 (germline): MDHEN, SYDVKM. The CDR3 has 16 amino acids. Trimming cost V 7 bases and J 0 bases, with 13 bases left between them. CDR3 residues: CASTLGGFSGANVLTF. DNA for the CDR3: TGTGCCAGCACCCTTGGGGGGTTCTCTGGGGCCAACGTCCTGACTTTC.

The chain links TRBV5-4 to TRBJ1-1; perhaps TRBD1 as D (6 bases). The CDR3 is 14 amino acids. Per germline, CDR1 SGHNT and CDR2 YYREEE (reference sequence). The ends were cut back, 1 base at V and 5 bases at J, with 12 bases in the middle. CDR3 loop: CASSLKTGETEAFF. The CDR3 nucleotides read TGTGCCAGCAGCTTGAAGACAGGAGAGACTGAAGCTTTCTTT.

This clone was recorded a few times. The chain joins TRBV25-1 to TRBJ1-4; D is unresolved. Looked up from germline, CDR1 is MGHDK and CDR2 is SYGVNS. V dropped 3 bases and J dropped 5 bases, with 10 bases sitting between them. The CDR3 covers 14 residues. The CDR3 here is CASSESRVNEKLFF. CDR3 bases: TGTGCCAGCAGTGAGTCCCGAGTAAATGAAAAACTGTTTTTT.

V usage is TRBV28 and J usage is TRBJ1-2; D not certain. The CDR3 spans 11 residues. Germline V CDR1 and CDR2: MDHEN, SYDVKM. The ends were cut back, 4 bases at V and 8 bases at J, with 8 bases in the middle. CDR3 coding DNA: TGTGCCAGCAGTTCGGGTTTCGGCTACACCTTC. It translates to CASSSGFGYTF.

The chain couples TRBV25-1 to TRBJ2-2; D may match TRBD1 or TRBD2 (5 bases each). Germline V gene lookup returns CDR1 MGHDK and CDR2 SYGVNS. This CDR3 has 14 amino acids. V dropped 7 bases and J dropped 4 bases, with 13 bases sitting between them. CDR3 coding DNA: TGTGCCAGCACCATGGCAGGGAGCACCGGGGAGCTGTTTTTT. It specifies CASTMAGSTGELFF. The full variable domain, in which reference TRBV25-1 and TRBJ2-2 provide the parts outside the CDR3, is EADIYQTPRYLVIGTGKKITLECSQTMGHDKMYWYQQDPGMELHLIHYSYGVNSTEKGDLSSESTVSRIRTEHFPLTLESARPSHTSQYLCASTMAGSTGELFFGEGSRLTVL.

This clone was observed a few times. This sample includes further DNA sequences coding for the same CDR3. V and J are TRBV5-4 and TRBJ2-3, with D possibly being TRBD2 (6 bases). The CDR3 is 15 residues long. The ends were cut back, 0 bases at V and 1 base at J, with 9 bases in the middle. CDR1 and CDR2 (germline): SGHNT, YYREEE (reference sequence). In DNA form, the CDR3 reads TGTGCCAGCAGCTTGGGGGGACTGGGCACAGATACGCAGTATTTT. As protein: CASSLGGLGTDTQYF.

V gene TRBV6-6 combines with J gene TRBJ1-2; TRBD1 aligns across 7 bases. V gave up 0 bases and J gave up 8 bases; unmatched junction bases: 6. The CDR3 extends over 14 amino acids. Germline lookup yields CDR1 MNHNY and CDR2 SVGAGI (reference sequence). The CDR3 loop is CASSYSAGGEGYTF. In nucleotides, the CDR3 is TGTGCCAGCAGTTACTCGGCAGGGGGAGAGGGCTACACCTTC.

This chain connects TRBV4-3 to TRBJ2-7, with D possibly matching TRBD1 (5 bases). Trimming shortened V by 6 bases and J by 1 base, and 13 bases separated the two germline ends. Germline V gene lookup returns CDR1 LGHNA and CDR2 YSLEER. The CDR3 spans 14 residues. CDR3 in amino acids: CASSLGHPSYEQYF. The CDR3 DNA follows: TGCGCCAGCAGTCTTGGACATCCTTCCTACGAGCAGTACTTC.

This clone was detected a few times. CDR3: CAWNGNGYTF. The DNA of the CDR3 is TGTGCCTGGAACGGGAATGGCTACACCTTC. This sequence joins TRBV30 and TRBJ1-2; D remains unclear. The germline V and J ends were trimmed by 4 bases and 6 bases, with 6 bases remaining between them. CDR3 length: 10 amino acids. Looked up from germline, CDR1 is GTSNPN and CDR2 is SVGIG (reference sequence).

The rearrangement uses TRBV5-1 and TRBJ2-5; D unresolved. Trimming pared 0 bases from V and 2 bases from J, leaving 11 bases between. CDR3 length equals 15 residues. Germline assignment: CDR1 SGHRS and CDR2 YFSETQ. The CDR3 bases are TGCGCCAGCAGCTTGGCCCAGGCAGGACAAGAGACCCAGTACTTC. Protein product: CASSLAQAGQETQYF.

The J gene is TRBJ2-3, the V gene TRBV2; 9 bases agree with TRBD2. Trimming took 6 bases from V and 2 from J; bases not matched to a gene: 6. CDR1 is SNHLY and CDR2 is FYNNEI in the germline V gene. There are 15 residues in the CDR3. For the CDR3, the DNA is TGTGCCAGCAGCGAGCGGGGGGAACCCACAGATACGCAGTATTTT. Protein: CASSERGEPTDTQYF.

The sample holds a few counts of this clone. This chain uses TRBV5-4 with TRBJ2-7; 7 positions agree with TRBD2. The CDR3 contains 15 residues. The V gene end was trimmed by 1 base and the J gene end by 2 bases; junction bases not matched to a gene: 6. Germline V gene sequence: CDR1 SGHNT, CDR2 YYREEE (reference sequence). The CDR3 region has the DNA TGTGCCAGCAGCTTGTATCCGGGAGGCCCCTACGAGCAGTACTTC. It specifies CASSLYPGGPYEQYF.

This clone turned up a few times. The CDR3: CAWSSTSGTGREKLFF. The CDR3, as DNA: TGTGCCTGGAGTTCCACATCCGGGACAGGGCGCGAAAAACTGTTTTTT. This sequence joins TRBV30 and TRBJ1-4, with TRBD1 matching 9 bases. With 2 bases clipped from V and 8 bases from J, the junction kept 12 bases outside the gene matches. The CDR3 loop spans 16 amino acids. CDR1 is GTSNPN, CDR2 SVGIG, per germline (reference sequence).